The entry below gives a single TCR beta chain sequence along with its context. Antigen unknown. The Oncomine TCR Beta short-read assay sequenced DNA from cultured CD4+ T cells. MiXCR, run by TCRdb on the PCR reads, gives a single entry per CDR3 protein. The data hold 20,000 to 25,000 distinct CDR3 sequences, with 67% observed a single time. Treatment: approximately nine-day PBMC culture with coronavirus spike peptide pools or control peptides (ViraFEST assay). This entry comes from a study of vaccination and CD4 T cells after COVID-19. At the level of the study: Median time from COVID diagnosis to post-COVID sampling was 101 days (35 to 161). Findings and caveats of the study: In convalescent patients, 304 of 307 vaccine-specific clones were mono-reactive for SARS-CoV-2 spike.

Germline CDR1 and CDR2: DFQATT and SNEGSKA (reference sequence). The CDR3 consists of 13 residues. The germline V and J ends were trimmed by 4 bases and 1 base, with 10 bases remaining between them. The specimen was CD4+ T cells from blood, cultured in vitro, collected after SARS-CoV-2 vaccination. This clonotype was obtained from a human donor who received a COVID-19 vaccine. The chain combines TRBV20-1 with TRBJ2-5, with D possibly TRBD2 on 6 matching bases. The CDR3 sequence: CSATRGTQETQYF. The CDR3, as DNA: TGCAGTGCTACGCGGGGTACCCAAGAGACCCAGTACTTC.